This T cell receptor (beta chain) appears in the sequencing data of a study of long-term antiretroviral therapy in people with HIV. Germline V gives CDR1 SGHRS, CDR2 YFSETQ. V lost 0 bases, J lost 3 bases, and 13 bases lay in between. This CDR3 has 15 amino acids. The assay, immunoSEQ v3.0, was run at survey level. TCRdb's table, derived via immunoSEQ multiplex PCR, lists solely in-frame clones and lacks some. This sample has roughly 25,000 clones, with approximately 82% found just once. The material was unsorted PBMCs, obtained 3 years after starting antiretroviral therapy. The TCR comes from a man over 45 with HIV. V gene TRBV5-1 combines with J gene TRBJ2-7, with D unresolved. CDR3: CASSLGVVSGYEQYF. The DNA of the CDR3 is TGCGCCAGCAGCTTGGGGGTGGTCTCGGGCTACGAGCAGTACTTC. The variable domain in full, completed from reference TRBV5-1 and TRBJ2-7, reads KAGVTQTPRYLIKTRGQQVTLSCSPISGHRSVSWYQQTPGQGLQFLFEYFSETQRNKGNFPGRFSGRQFSNSRSEMNVSTLELGDSALYLCASSLGVVSGYEQYFGPGTRLTVT.